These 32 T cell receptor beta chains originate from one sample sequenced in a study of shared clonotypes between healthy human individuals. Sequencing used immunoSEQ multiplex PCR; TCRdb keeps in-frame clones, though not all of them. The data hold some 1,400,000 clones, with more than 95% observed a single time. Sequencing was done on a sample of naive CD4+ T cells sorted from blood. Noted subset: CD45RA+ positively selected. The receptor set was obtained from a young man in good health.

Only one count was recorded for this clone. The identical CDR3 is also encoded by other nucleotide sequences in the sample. CDR3 protein: CSVGRANTEAFF. Here the CDR3 DNA reads TGCAGCGTCGGAAGGGCGAACACTGAAGCTTTCTTT. This rearrangement joins TRBV29-1 to TRBJ1-1; D is ambiguous. CDR1 SQVTM and CDR2 ANQGSEA come from the germline V gene. The ends were cut back, 6 bases at V and 1 base at J, with 9 bases in the middle. This CDR3 region has 12 residues.

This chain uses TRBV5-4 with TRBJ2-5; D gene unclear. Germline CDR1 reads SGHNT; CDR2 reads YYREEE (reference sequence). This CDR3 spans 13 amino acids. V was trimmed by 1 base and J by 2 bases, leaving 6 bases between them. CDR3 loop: CASSLITQETQYF. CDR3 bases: TGTGCCAGCAGCTTGATTACACAAGAGACCCAGTACTTC.

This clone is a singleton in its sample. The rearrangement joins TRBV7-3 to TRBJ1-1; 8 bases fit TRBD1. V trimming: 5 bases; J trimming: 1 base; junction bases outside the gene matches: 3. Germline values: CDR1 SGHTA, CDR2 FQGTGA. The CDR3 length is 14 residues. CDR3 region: CASSAGQGNTEAFF. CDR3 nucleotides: TGTGCCAGCAGCGCCGGACAGGGGAACACTGAAGCTTTCTTT.

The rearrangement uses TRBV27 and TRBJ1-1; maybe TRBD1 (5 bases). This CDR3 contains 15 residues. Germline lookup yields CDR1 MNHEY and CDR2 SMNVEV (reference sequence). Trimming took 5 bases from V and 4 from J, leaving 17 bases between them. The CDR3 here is CASSGARTLGTEAFF. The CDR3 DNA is TGTGCCAGCAGTGGGGCCCGGACTCTGGGCACTGAAGCTTTCTTT.

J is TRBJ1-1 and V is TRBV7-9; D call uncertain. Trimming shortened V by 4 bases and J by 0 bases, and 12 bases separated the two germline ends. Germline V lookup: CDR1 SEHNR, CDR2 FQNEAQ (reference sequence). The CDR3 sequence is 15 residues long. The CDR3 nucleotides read TGTGCCAGCAGCTACCTGTGGGTGCTGAACACTGAAGCTTTCTTT. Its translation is CASSYLWVLNTEAFF.

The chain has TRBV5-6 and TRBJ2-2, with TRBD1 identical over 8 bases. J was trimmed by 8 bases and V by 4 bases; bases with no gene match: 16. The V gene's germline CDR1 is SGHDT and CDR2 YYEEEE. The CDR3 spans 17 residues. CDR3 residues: CASSLLGTGILVGELFF. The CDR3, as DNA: TGTGCCAGCAGCCTGCTCGGGACAGGCATCCTAGTGGGGGAGCTGTTTTTT.

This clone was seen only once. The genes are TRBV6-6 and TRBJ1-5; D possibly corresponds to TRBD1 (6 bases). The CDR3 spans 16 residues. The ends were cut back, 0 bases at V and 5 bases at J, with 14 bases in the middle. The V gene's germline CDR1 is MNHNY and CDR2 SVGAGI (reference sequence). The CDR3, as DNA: TGTGCCAGCAGTTACTCTTCGGGGGCGGGTGATCAGCCCCAGCATTTT. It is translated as CASSYSSGAGDQPQHF.

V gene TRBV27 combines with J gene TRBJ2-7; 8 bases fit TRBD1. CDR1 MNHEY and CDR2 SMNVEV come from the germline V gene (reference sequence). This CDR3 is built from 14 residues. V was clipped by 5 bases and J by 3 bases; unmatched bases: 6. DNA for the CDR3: TGTGCCAGCAGTACTTACAGGGGGAACTACGAGCAGTACTTC. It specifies CASSTYRGNYEQYF.

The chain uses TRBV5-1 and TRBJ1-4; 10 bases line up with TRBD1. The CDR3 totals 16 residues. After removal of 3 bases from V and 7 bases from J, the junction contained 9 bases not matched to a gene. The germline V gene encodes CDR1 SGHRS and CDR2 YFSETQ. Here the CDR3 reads CASSYTPGQGREKLFF. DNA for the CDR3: TGCGCCAGCAGCTACACCCCGGGACAGGGGCGTGAAAAACTGTTTTTT.

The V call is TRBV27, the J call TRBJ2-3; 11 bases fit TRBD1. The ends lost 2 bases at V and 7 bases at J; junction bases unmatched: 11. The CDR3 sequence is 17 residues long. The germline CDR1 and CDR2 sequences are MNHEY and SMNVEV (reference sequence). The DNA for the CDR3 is TGTGCCAGCAGTTTACGCCCCCGGACAGGGGGCGACTATACGCAGTATTTT. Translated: CASSLRPRTGGDYTQYF.

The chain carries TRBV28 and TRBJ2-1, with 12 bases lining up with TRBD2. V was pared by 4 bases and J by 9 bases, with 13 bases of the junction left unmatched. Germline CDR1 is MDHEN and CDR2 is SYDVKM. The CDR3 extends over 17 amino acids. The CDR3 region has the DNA TGTGCCAGCAGTTCCCCCTCTAGCGGGAGGGCCCTCGGTGAGCAGTTCTTC. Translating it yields CASSSPSSGRALGEQFF.

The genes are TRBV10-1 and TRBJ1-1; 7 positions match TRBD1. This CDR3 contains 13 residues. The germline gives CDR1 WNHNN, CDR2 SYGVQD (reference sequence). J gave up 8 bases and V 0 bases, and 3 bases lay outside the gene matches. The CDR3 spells CASSESLDREAFF. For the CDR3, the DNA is TGCGCCAGCAGTGAGTCGCTGGACAGGGAAGCTTTCTTT.

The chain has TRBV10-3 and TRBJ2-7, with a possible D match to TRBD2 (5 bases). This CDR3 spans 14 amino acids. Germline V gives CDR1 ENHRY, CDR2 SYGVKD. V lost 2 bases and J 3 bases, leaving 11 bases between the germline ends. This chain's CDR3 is CAISEVARGYEQYF. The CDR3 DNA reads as TGTGCCATCAGTGAGGTAGCGAGAGGCTACGAGCAGTACTTC.

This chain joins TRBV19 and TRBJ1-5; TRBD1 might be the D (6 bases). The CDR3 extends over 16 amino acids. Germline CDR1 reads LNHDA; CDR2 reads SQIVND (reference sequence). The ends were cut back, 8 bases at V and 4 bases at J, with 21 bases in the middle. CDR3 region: CASSRGGEGRNQPQHF. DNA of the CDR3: TGTGCCAGTTCCCGGGGGGGCGAAGGAAGGAATCAGCCCCAGCATTTT.

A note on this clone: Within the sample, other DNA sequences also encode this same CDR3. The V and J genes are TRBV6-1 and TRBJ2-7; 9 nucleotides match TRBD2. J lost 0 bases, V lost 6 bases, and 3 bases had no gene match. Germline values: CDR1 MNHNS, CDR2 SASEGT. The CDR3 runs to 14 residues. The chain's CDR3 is CASRATSGSYEQYF. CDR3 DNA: TGTGCCAGCAGGGCGACTAGCGGCTCCTACGAGCAGTACTTC.

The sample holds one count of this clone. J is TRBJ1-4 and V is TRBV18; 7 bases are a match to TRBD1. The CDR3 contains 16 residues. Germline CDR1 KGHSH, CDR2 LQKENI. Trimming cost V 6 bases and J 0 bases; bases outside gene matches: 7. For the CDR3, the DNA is TGTGCCAGCTCTTACGGACAGGATACAACTAATGAAAAACTGTTTTTT. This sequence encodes CASSYGQDTTNEKLFF.

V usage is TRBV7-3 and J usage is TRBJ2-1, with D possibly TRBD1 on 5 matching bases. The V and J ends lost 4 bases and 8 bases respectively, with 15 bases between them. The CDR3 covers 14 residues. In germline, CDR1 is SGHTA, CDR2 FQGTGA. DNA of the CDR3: TGTGCCAGCAGCTATGGGGCTGCACGGGATGAGCAGTTCTTC. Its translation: CASSYGAARDEQFF. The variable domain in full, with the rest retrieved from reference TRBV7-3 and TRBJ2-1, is GAGVSQTPSNKVTEKGKYVELRCDPISGHTALYWYRQSLGQGPEFLIYFQGTGAADDSGLPNDRFFAVRPEGSVSTLKIQRTERGDSAVYLCASSYGAARDEQFFGPGTRLTVL.

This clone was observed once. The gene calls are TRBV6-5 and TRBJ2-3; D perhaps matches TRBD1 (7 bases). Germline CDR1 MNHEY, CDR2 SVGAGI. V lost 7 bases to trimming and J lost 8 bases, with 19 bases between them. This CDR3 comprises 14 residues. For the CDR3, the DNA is TGTGCCAGCAACCTCCGGACAGGAGGGGGTACGCAGTATTTT. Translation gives CASNLRTGGGTQYF.

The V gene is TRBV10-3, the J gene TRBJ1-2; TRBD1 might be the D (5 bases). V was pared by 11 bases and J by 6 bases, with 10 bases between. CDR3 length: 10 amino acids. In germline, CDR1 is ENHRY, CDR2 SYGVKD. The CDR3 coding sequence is TGTGCCGCGCAGGGTGATGGCTACACCTTC. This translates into CAAQGDGYTF.

The CDR3 nucleotides are TGTGCCAGCAGCCCTTCGACACAACCGCAGTATTTT. Protein product: CASSPSTQPQYF. The chain couples TRBV9 to TRBJ2-3; D remains ambiguous. V shed 4 bases and J shed 10 bases, with 13 bases lying between them. Germline lookup yields CDR1 SGDLS and CDR2 YYNGEE. This CDR3 spans 12 amino acids.

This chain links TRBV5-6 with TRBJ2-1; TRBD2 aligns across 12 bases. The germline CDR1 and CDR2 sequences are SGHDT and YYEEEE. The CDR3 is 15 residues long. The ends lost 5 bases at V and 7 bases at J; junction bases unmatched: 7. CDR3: CASSSTSGRFNEQFF. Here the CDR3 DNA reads TGTGCCAGCAGTTCGACTAGCGGGAGATTTAATGAGCAGTTCTTC.

The CDR3 nucleotides are TGTGCCAGCAGTTACAAGGGTTCGAGCTATGGCTACACCTTC. Translating it yields CASSYKGSSYGYTF. The genes are TRBV6-6 and TRBJ1-2; D is undetermined. This CDR3 region has 14 residues. Trimming pared 2 bases from V and 4 bases from J, leaving 11 bases between. The germline V gene encodes CDR1 MNHNY and CDR2 SVGAGI (reference sequence).

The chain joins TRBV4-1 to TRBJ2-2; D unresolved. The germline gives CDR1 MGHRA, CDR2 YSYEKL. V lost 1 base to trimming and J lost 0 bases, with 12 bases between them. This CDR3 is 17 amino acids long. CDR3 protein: CASSQVLVYSNTGELFF. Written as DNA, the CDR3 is TGCGCCAGCAGCCAAGTTTTGGTATATTCGAACACCGGGGAGCTGTTTTTT.

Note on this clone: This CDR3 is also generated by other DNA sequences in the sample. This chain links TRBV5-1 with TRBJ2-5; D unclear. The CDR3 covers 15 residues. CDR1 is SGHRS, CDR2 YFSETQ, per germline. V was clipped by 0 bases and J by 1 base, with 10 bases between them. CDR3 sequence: CASSLAQIVQETQYF. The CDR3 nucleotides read TGCGCCAGCAGCTTGGCACAGATCGTCCAAGAGACCCAGTACTTC.

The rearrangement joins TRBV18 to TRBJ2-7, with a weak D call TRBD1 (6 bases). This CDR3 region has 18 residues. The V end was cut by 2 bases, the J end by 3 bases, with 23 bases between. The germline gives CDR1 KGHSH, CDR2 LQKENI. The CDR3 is CASSPREFFGTRSYEQYF. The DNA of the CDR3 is TGTGCCAGCTCACCAAGGGAGTTTTTCGGGACACGTAGCTACGAGCAGTACTTC.

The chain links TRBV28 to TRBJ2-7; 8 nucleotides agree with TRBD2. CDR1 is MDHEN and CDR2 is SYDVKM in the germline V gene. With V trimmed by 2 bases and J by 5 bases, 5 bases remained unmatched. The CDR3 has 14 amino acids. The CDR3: CASSLIAGNDEQYF. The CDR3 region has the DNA TGTGCCAGCAGTTTAATAGCGGGAAACGACGAGCAGTACTTC. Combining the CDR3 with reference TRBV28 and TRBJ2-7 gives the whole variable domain DVKVTQSSRYLVKRTGEKVFLECVQDMDHENMFWYRQDPGLGLRLIYFSYDVKMKEKGDIPEGYSVSREKKERFSLILESASTNQTSMYLCASSLIAGNDEQYFGPGTRLTVT.

The CDR3 region is CASSPGTSSDQPQHF. CDR3 nucleotides: TGTGCCAGCAGCCCCGGGACGTCGTCGGATCAGCCCCAGCATTTT. The rearrangement links TRBV5-4 to TRBJ1-5; D may be TRBD1 (5 bases). Germline V CDR1 and CDR2: SGHNT, YYREEE (reference sequence). The V end lost 4 bases, the J end lost 5 bases, and 16 bases lay between the germline ends. The CDR3 runs to 15 residues. The variable domain in full, with the rest retrieved from reference TRBV5-4 and TRBJ1-5, is ETGVTQSPTHLIKTRGQQVTLRCSSQSGHNTVSWYQQALGQGPQFIFQYYREEENGRGNFPPRFSGLQFPNYSSELNVNALELDDSALYLCASSPGTSSDQPQHFGDGTRLSIL.

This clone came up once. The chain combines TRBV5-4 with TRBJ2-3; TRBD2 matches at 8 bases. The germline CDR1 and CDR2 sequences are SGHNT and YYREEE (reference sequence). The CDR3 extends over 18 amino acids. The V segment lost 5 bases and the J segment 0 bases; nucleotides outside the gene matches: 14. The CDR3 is CASRLGLAGALSTDTQYF. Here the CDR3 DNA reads TGTGCCAGCAGGCTTGGACTAGCAGGGGCTCTGAGCACAGATACGCAGTATTTT.

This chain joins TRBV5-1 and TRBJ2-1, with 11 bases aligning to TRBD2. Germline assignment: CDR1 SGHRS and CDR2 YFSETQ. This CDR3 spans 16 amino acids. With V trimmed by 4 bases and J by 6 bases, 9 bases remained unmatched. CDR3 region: CASSTHRLAGSNEQFF. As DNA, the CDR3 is TGCGCCAGCAGCACCCACCGACTAGCGGGGAGCAATGAGCAGTTCTTC. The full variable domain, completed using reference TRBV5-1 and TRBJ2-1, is KAGVTQTPRYLIKTRGQQVTLSCSPISGHRSVSWYQQTPGQGLQFLFEYFSETQRNKGNFPGRFSGRQFSNSRSEMNVSTLELGDSALYLCASSTHRLAGSNEQFFGPGTRLTVL.

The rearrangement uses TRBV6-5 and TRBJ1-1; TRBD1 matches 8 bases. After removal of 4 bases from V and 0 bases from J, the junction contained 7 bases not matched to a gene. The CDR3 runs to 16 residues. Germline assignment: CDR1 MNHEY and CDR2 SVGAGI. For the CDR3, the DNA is TGTGCCAGCAGTTCCCGGGACAGGTCTATGAACACTGAAGCTTTCTTT. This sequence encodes CASSSRDRSMNTEAFF.

CDR3 amino acids: CASMGDFPQETQYF. Here the CDR3 DNA reads TGTGCCAGCATGGGGGACTTTCCTCAAGAGACCCAGTACTTC. This chain uses TRBV5-4 with TRBJ2-5; D possibly corresponds to TRBD2 (6 bases). In germline, CDR1 is SGHNT, CDR2 YYREEE (reference sequence). V shed 6 bases and J shed 2 bases, with 14 bases lying between them. The CDR3 is 14 residues long.

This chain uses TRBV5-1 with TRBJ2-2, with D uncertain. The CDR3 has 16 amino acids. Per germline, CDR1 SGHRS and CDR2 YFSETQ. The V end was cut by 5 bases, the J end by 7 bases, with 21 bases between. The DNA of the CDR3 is TGCGCCAGCAGTTTCGGTCGGTTACCTGCCTACGGGGAGCTGTTTTTT. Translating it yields CASSFGRLPAYGELFF.